Each of the 30 T cell receptor beta chains below was sequenced from the same sample in a study of monozygotic twins with cystic fibrosis. Using immunoSEQ multiplex PCR, the repertoire was profiled, and TCRdb retains in-frame clones only, with some absent. Among approximately 20,000 clones listed, less than 95% were seen once. Specimen: blood. Receptors were obtained from a girl aged 2 to 9 with cystic fibrosis.

The rearrangement links TRBV11-1 to TRBJ2-7; the match to TRBD2 covers 7 bases. After removal of 1 base from V and 3 bases from J, the junction contained 6 bases not matched to a gene. This CDR3 region has 15 residues. Germline CDR1 SGHAT, CDR2 FQDESV (reference sequence). The CDR3 spells CASSLGWEGVYEQYF. In DNA form, the CDR3 reads TGTGCCAGCAGCTTAGGATGGGAGGGAGTCTACGAGCAGTACTTC. Drawing the rest from reference TRBV11-1 and TRBJ2-7, the complete variable domain is EAEVAQSPRYKITEKSQAVAFWCDPISGHATLYWYRQILGQGPELLVQFQDESVVDDSQLPKDRFSAERLKGVDSTLKIQPAELGDSAMYLCASSLGWEGVYEQYFGPGTRLTVT.

The chain couples TRBV7-3 to TRBJ2-7; D tentatively fits TRBD1 or TRBD2 (7 bases each). Germline assignment: CDR1 SGHTA and CDR2 FQGTGA. The CDR3 contains 16 residues. The ends were cut back, 4 bases at V and 4 bases at J, with 20 bases in the middle. The CDR3 nucleotides are TGTGCCAGCAGCTCGAAGGGTCAGGGGGAGGGGTACGAGCAGTACTTC. This gives the protein CASSSKGQGEGYEQYF.

The J gene is TRBJ1-3, the V gene TRBV7-2; D gene uncertain. This CDR3 comprises 13 residues. Between the trimmed V and J ends, which lost 5 bases and 1 base, there was a span of 6 bases. Germline loops: CDR1 SGHTA, CDR2 FQGNSA. The CDR3, as DNA: TGTGCCAGCAGCCTCTATTCTGGAAACACCATATATTTT. Its translation is CASSLYSGNTIYF.

The V gene is TRBV19, the J gene TRBJ1-1; 7 positions match TRBD1. CDR3 length: 14 amino acids. Unmatched junction bases numbered 3, after V lost 5 bases and J lost 0 bases. Germline V gene sequence: CDR1 LNHDA, CDR2 SQIVND (reference sequence). The CDR3 coding sequence is TGTGCCAGTAGTCTACAGGGGATGAACACTGAAGCTTTCTTT. It specifies CASSLQGMNTEAFF.

This clone has a single count. The chain employs TRBV30 and TRBJ2-1; D gene unclear. There are 13 residues in the CDR3. The V end was cut by 2 bases, the J end by 6 bases, with 11 bases between. In germline, CDR1 is GTSNPN, CDR2 SVGIG (reference sequence). The CDR3 here is CAWSIGEPNEQFF. DNA of the CDR3: TGTGCCTGGAGTATAGGTGAGCCCAATGAGCAGTTCTTC.

The chain links TRBV30 to TRBJ1-2; D gene unclear. In germline, CDR1 is GTSNPN, CDR2 SVGIG (reference sequence). Deletions cut 2 bases from V and 3 bases from J, with 19 bases between. This CDR3 spans 16 amino acids. CDR3 in amino acids: CAWSTVGLPVDYGYTF. Written as DNA, the CDR3 is TGTGCCTGGAGTACGGTTGGCCTACCGGTGGACTATGGCTACACCTTC.

J is TRBJ2-1 and V is TRBV7-9, with D possibly matching TRBD1 (6 bases). Trimming removed 5 bases at V and 6 bases at J, with 14 bases between. The CDR3 length is 14 residues. CDR1 is SEHNR, CDR2 FQNEAQ, per germline (reference sequence). DNA for the CDR3: TGTGCCAGCAGCGGAAGCCGGGACATCAATGAGCAGTTCTTC. Encoded protein: CASSGSRDINEQFF.

The chain employs TRBV6-4 and TRBJ2-1; D may be TRBD2 (6 bases). This CDR3 has 17 amino acids. V was trimmed by 0 bases and J by 2 bases, leaving 14 bases between them. CDR1 MRHNA and CDR2 SNTAGT come from the germline V gene. The CDR3 loop reads CASSDSIGGFPYNEQFF. CDR3 DNA sequence: TGTGCCAGCAGTGACTCGATTGGGGGGTTCCCCTACAATGAGCAGTTCTTC.

The chain links TRBV19 to TRBJ1-5, with D unclear. V lost 4 bases to trimming and J lost 3 bases, with 13 bases between them. Germline V lookup: CDR1 LNHDA, CDR2 SQIVND (reference sequence). The CDR3 spans 15 residues. The DNA for the CDR3 is TGTGCCAGTAGTAAGGACCCAGGAAACAATCAGCCCCAGCATTTT. Translation: CASSKDPGNNQPQHF.

The J gene is TRBJ2-2, the V gene TRBV5-6, with 8 bases lining up with TRBD1. The CDR3 is made up of 15 amino acids. Germline assignment: CDR1 SGHDT and CDR2 YYEEEE. Trimming removed 0 bases from V and 11 bases from J; junction bases left unmatched: 9. The CDR3 is CASSLAGQGSSELFF. Written as DNA, the CDR3 is TGTGCCAGCAGCTTGGCCGGACAGGGCTCTTCTGAGCTGTTTTTT.

This clone was counted only a few times. The chain employs TRBV27 and TRBJ2-7; the D gene could be TRBD1 or TRBD2 (5 bases each). The germline CDR1 and CDR2 sequences are MNHEY and SMNVEV (reference sequence). This CDR3 region has 15 residues. Trimming removed 5 bases at V and 3 bases at J, with 17 bases between. The DNA for the CDR3 is TGTGCCAGCAGTCTTACCGGGACCTTCCACTACGAGCAGTACTTC. Amino acids: CASSLTGTFHYEQYF.

This chain uses TRBV19 with TRBJ1-6; D might be TRBD1 (6 bases). Deletions cut 5 bases from V and 3 bases from J, with 14 bases between. From germline, CDR1 is LNHDA and CDR2 SQIVND (reference sequence). The CDR3 sequence is 16 residues long. The CDR3 bases are TGTGCCAGTAGTGTCGGGACACCCTACTATAATTCACCCCTCCACTTT. Translating gives CASSVGTPYYNSPLHF.

This clone was found once. The rearrangement uses TRBV6-1 and TRBJ2-7, with 7 bases matching TRBD1. The length of the CDR3 is 14 residues. Germline loops: CDR1 MNHNS, CDR2 SASEGT. After removal of 4 bases from V and 5 bases from J, the junction contained 8 bases not matched to a gene. CDR3 residues: CASSADRSLNEQYF. The CDR3 coding sequence is TGTGCCAGCAGTGCGGACAGGAGCCTAAACGAGCAGTACTTC.

The chain links TRBV28 to TRBJ2-2, with D perhaps matching TRBD1 or TRBD2 (7 bases each). This CDR3 has 15 residues. CDR1 MDHEN and CDR2 SYDVKM come from the germline V gene. Deletions cut 6 bases from V and 4 bases from J, with 15 bases between. CDR3 sequence: CASSPLRGGTGELFF. CDR3 bases: TGTGCCAGCAGCCCCCTCAGGGGGGGCACCGGGGAGCTGTTTTTT.

The chain carries TRBV2 and TRBJ2-7, with TRBD1 matching 10 bases. CDR3 length: 13 amino acids. Germline-derived CDR1 and CDR2 are SNHLY and FYNNEI. The V and J ends lost 8 bases and 2 bases, in that order; junction bases with no gene match: 3. The CDR3 DNA follows: TGTGCCAGCGGGGGACAGGGGCCCTACGAGCAGTACTTC. Translated: CASGGQGPYEQYF. The full variable domain, in which reference TRBV2 and TRBJ2-7 provide the parts outside the CDR3, is EPEVTQTPSHQVTQMGQEVILRCVPISNHLYFYWYRQILGQKVEFLVSFYNNEISEKSEIFDDQFSVERPDGSNFTLKIRSTKLEDSAMYFCASGGQGPYEQYFGPGTRLTVT.

DNA of the CDR3: TGTGCCAGCAGTCCGAAATCGGCCCGTAATGAGCAGTTCTTC. Its translation: CASSPKSARNEQFF. The chain couples TRBV27 to TRBJ2-1; D unresolved. This CDR3 contains 14 residues. V dropped 5 bases and J dropped 7 bases, with 15 bases sitting between them. Germline loops: CDR1 MNHEY, CDR2 SMNVEV (reference sequence).

This clone was recorded only once. V gene TRBV5-6 combines with J gene TRBJ1-2, with TRBD1 identical over 8 bases. The CDR3 is 13 residues long. The V gene's germline CDR1 is SGHDT and CDR2 YYEEEE. Trimming removed 7 bases from V and 8 bases from J; junction bases left unmatched: 10. The CDR3, as DNA: TGTGCCAGCGCGGGGACAGGCCGGGTAGGCTACACCTTC. Protein product: CASAGTGRVGYTF.

The chain recombines TRBV5-6 with TRBJ2-7, with D uncertain. Germline V lookup: CDR1 SGHDT, CDR2 YYEEEE. V lost 5 bases and J 2 bases, leaving 14 bases between the germline ends. The CDR3 totals 14 residues. The CDR3 reads CASSPRPGTYEQYF. The CDR3 DNA is TGTGCCAGCAGTCCCCGACCCGGAACCTACGAGCAGTACTTC. Based on the CDR3 plus reference TRBV5-6 and TRBJ2-7, the full variable domain is DAGVTQSPTHLIKTRGQQVTLRCSPKSGHDTVSWYQQALGQGPQFIFQYYEEEERQRGNFPDRFSGHQFPNYSSELNVNALLLGDSALYLCASSPRPGTYEQYFGPGTRLTVT.

This clone occurred once. The V and J genes are TRBV27 and TRBJ2-2; D gene unclear. The CDR3 runs 16 residues. Germline lookup yields CDR1 MNHEY and CDR2 SMNVEV (reference sequence). V lost 0 bases and J 1 base, leaving 9 bases between the germline ends. CDR3 sequence reads: CASSLSRPRNTGELFF. Here the CDR3 DNA reads TGTGCCAGCAGTTTATCGAGGCCGAGGAACACCGGGGAGCTGTTTTTT.

For the CDR3, the DNA is TGCGCCAGCAGTGAAAGTCTTATCGGGGGGGGACTAGCAAGTCGCAATCAGCCCCAGCATTTT. Protein: CASSESLIGGGLASRNQPQHF. The chain carries TRBV10-2 and TRBJ1-5; tentatively, D is TRBD1 (5 bases). V lost 3 bases to trimming and J lost 2 bases, with 29 bases between them. The germline gives CDR1 WSHSY, CDR2 SAAADI. The CDR3 is 21 residues long.

This rearrangement joins TRBV30 to TRBJ2-5, with 9 nucleotides matching TRBD1. The CDR3 totals 15 residues. Germline V gene lookup returns CDR1 GTSNPN and CDR2 SVGIG (reference sequence). Losses at the gene ends were 2 bases for V and 1 base for J; bases not matched to a gene: 5. The CDR3 reads CAWSTGQGTQETQYF. The CDR3 DNA reads TGTGCCTGGAGTACGGGACAGGGCACCCAAGAGACCCAGTACTTC.

The chain carries TRBV7-3 and TRBJ2-7, with 13 bases identical to TRBD2. Unmatched junction bases numbered 5, after V lost 5 bases and J lost 4 bases. This CDR3 region has 15 residues. Germline assignment: CDR1 SGHTA and CDR2 FQGTGA. This CDR3 reads CASSPGTSGKYEQYF. CDR3 coding DNA: TGTGCCAGCAGCCCTGGGACTAGCGGGAAATACGAGCAGTACTTC.

This chain connects TRBV6-5 to TRBJ1-1, with D unresolved. The V gene's germline CDR1 is MNHEY and CDR2 SVGAGI. This CDR3 is built from 11 residues. For the CDR3, the DNA is TGTGCGTCGCGTATGAACACTGAAGCTTTCTTT. Its protein is CASRMNTEAFF.

This CDR3 is CASSLLQGGTEAFF. DNA of the CDR3: TGTGCCAGCAGTTTATTACAGGGCGGCACTGAAGCTTTCTTT. The chain links TRBV7-2 to TRBJ1-1, with D possibly matching TRBD1 (6 bases). The CDR3 length is 14 residues. Germline values: CDR1 SGHTA, CDR2 FQGNSA. Trimming left V 6 bases short and J 4 bases short, with 15 bases between. The variable domain in full, completed from reference TRBV7-2 and TRBJ1-1, reads GAGVSQSPSNKVTEKGKDVELRCDPISGHTALYWYRQSLGQGLEFLIYFQGNSAPDKSGLPSDRFSAERTGGSVSTLTIQRTQQEDSAVYLCASSLLQGGTEAFFGQGTRLTVV.

The rearrangement links TRBV2 to TRBJ1-2; tentatively, D is TRBD1 (5 bases). The CDR3 totals 15 residues. Trimming cost V 4 bases and J 5 bases, with 17 bases left between them. CDR1 is SNHLY and CDR2 is FYNNEI in the germline V gene. The CDR3 region is CASSVRQGSLYGYTF. The CDR3 nucleotides are TGTGCCAGCAGTGTCCGGCAGGGCTCCCTTTATGGCTACACCTTC.

The J gene is TRBJ2-7, the V gene TRBV30; no reliable D call. V gave up 0 bases and J gave up 1 base, with 13 bases separating them. CDR1 is GTSNPN, CDR2 SVGIG, per germline (reference sequence). This CDR3 contains 15 residues. CDR3 loop: CAWSVQGPTSYEQYF. The CDR3 nucleotides read TGTGCCTGGAGTGTACAAGGTCCTACATCCTACGAGCAGTACTTC.

This rearrangement joins TRBV5-4 to TRBJ1-2; 8 nucleotides match TRBD1. Germline V lookup: CDR1 SGHNT, CDR2 YYREEE (reference sequence). This CDR3 is built from 15 residues. With 4 bases clipped from V and 5 bases from J, the junction kept 10 bases outside the gene matches. CDR3 bases: TGTGCCAGCAGCCCGGACCAGGGGGCAATTTATGGCTACACCTTC. As protein: CASSPDQGAIYGYTF.

This clone has a single count. The gene calls are TRBV6-5 and TRBJ1-2, with 9 bases lining up with TRBD1. After removal of 7 bases from V and 5 bases from J, the junction contained 5 bases not matched to a gene. This CDR3 spans 13 amino acids. Germline loops: CDR1 MNHEY, CDR2 SVGAGI. The chain's CDR3 is CASTPQGAYGYTF. CDR3 DNA sequence: TGTGCCAGCACCCCACAGGGGGCGTATGGCTACACCTTC.

The rearrangement uses TRBV6-5 and TRBJ1-1, with D perhaps TRBD1 (5 bases). The CDR3 is 13 residues long. Germline V gene sequence: CDR1 MNHEY, CDR2 SVGAGI. V was clipped by 5 bases and J by 0 bases, with 7 bases between them. This CDR3 is CASSTGLNTEAFF. DNA of the CDR3: TGTGCCAGCAGTACAGGATTGAACACTGAAGCTTTCTTT.

The CDR3 reads CASSPAAPSSDYGYTF. The CDR3 nucleotides read TGTGCCAGCTCACCAGCGGCACCTAGTTCGGACTATGGCTACACCTTC. This sequence joins TRBV18 and TRBJ1-2, with no clear D. The germline V and J ends were trimmed by 2 bases and 3 bases, with 16 bases remaining between them. Germline V gives CDR1 KGHSH, CDR2 LQKENI. The CDR3 length is 16 residues.